The 13 T cell receptor beta chains below all came from one sample that was sequenced in a study of Ad26.COV2.S vaccination and SARS-CoV-2 variants. Assay used: immunoSEQ multiplex PCR; TCRdb lists only in-frame clones, some missing. The table shows 350,000 to 500,000 clones, with 80% to 95% occurring only once. As for treatment: 15 to 20 received Ad26.COV2.S at low or high dose, single or two shots; 5 received placebo; per-sample allocation not given. The study sampled participants on day 63 after the first vaccine or placebo injection. Here the sequenced sample was peripheral blood, taken in a trial of Ad26.COV2.S vaccine versus placebo. The receptors were gathered from a person between 18 and 60 years old who received the Ad26.COV2.S COVID-19 vaccine or a placebo.

The V gene is TRBV4-3, the J gene TRBJ1-1; 7 bases match TRBD1. Trimming removed 5 bases from V and 9 bases from J; junction bases left unmatched: 9. Germline assignment: CDR1 LGHNA and CDR2 YSLEER. The CDR3 is made up of 13 amino acids. The CDR3 DNA follows: TGCGCCAGCAGCGAACCGGGACAGTCTAAAGCTTTCTTT. It yields the protein CASSEPGQSKAFF.

This clone was seen a single time. The rearrangement joins TRBV6-4 to TRBJ2-1; D tentatively fits TRBD1 or TRBD2 (5 bases each). The CDR3 length is 19 residues. V gave up 2 bases and J gave up 4 bases, with 24 bases separating them. Germline V CDR1 and CDR2: MRHNA, SNTAGT. The CDR3 loop reads CASSDLEQVTSFLYNEQFF. CDR3 bases: TGTGCCAGCAGTGACCTCGAACAGGTAACTAGTTTTCTTTACAATGAGCAGTTCTTC.

The chain joins TRBV15 to TRBJ2-5; possibly TRBD1 for D (6 bases). CDR1 LNHNV and CDR2 YYDKDF come from the germline V gene (reference sequence). Trimming cost V 0 bases and J 7 bases, with 15 bases left between them. The length of the CDR3 is 15 residues. This CDR3 is CATSREGPGAGTQYF. The CDR3 bases are TGTGCCACCAGCAGAGAGGGCCCAGGGGCCGGGACCCAGTACTTC.

The rearrangement uses TRBV28 and TRBJ1-1; D gene uncertain. Germline-derived CDR1 and CDR2 are MDHEN and SYDVKM. V shed 6 bases and J shed 2 bases, with 13 bases lying between them. This CDR3 comprises 14 residues. The CDR3 DNA reads as TGTGCCAGCAGACACCGTGCGGGCAACACTGAAGCTTTCTTT. It codes for CASRHRAGNTEAFF.

The chain uses TRBV12-3 or TRBV12-4 and TRBJ1-4; D is ambiguous. V shed 1 base and J shed 8 bases, with 5 bases lying between them. CDR3 size: 12 residues. The CDR3 bases are TGTGCCAGCAGTTTAGACGGAGAAAAACTGTTTTTT. Translation: CASSLDGEKLFF.

The V and J genes are TRBV11-3 and TRBJ1-6, with D tentatively TRBD1 (6 bases). This CDR3 contains 15 residues. The ends were cut back, 2 bases at V and 9 bases at J, with 14 bases in the middle. CDR1 and CDR2 (germline): SGHNT, YENEEA. CDR3 protein: CASSLSGGGSSPLHF. CDR3 bases: TGTGCCAGCAGCTTATCCGGGGGCGGTAGTTCACCCCTCCACTTT.

J is TRBJ1-2 and V is TRBV5-1, with 7 bases identical to TRBD1. The CDR3 has 16 amino acids. V trimming: 0 bases; J trimming: 0 bases; junction bases outside the gene matches: 5. Per germline, CDR1 SGHRS and CDR2 YFSETQ. CDR3 region: CASSLGQGTANYGYTF. The CDR3 DNA reads TGCGCCAGCAGCTTGGGACAGGGAACGGCTAACTATGGCTACACCTTC.

The V and J genes are TRBV6-6 and TRBJ1-1; no firm D call. V dropped 4 bases and J dropped 8 bases, with 17 bases sitting between them. CDR3 size: 14 residues. Germline V CDR1 and CDR2: MNHNY, SVGAGI (reference sequence). CDR3 region: CASSLPSNYHEAFF. In nucleotides, the CDR3 is TGTGCCAGCAGTTTGCCCTCGAACTACCACGAAGCTTTCTTT.

This chain links TRBV5-8 with TRBJ1-5, with 7 bases identical to TRBD1. CDR1 is SGHTS, CDR2 YDEGEE, per germline. The CDR3 is 14 amino acids. The trim removed 4 bases at V and 5 bases at J, leaving 6 bases unmatched. CDR3 protein: CASSLGTEDQPQHF. The CDR3 coding sequence is TGTGCCAGCAGCCTCGGGACAGAAGATCAGCCCCAGCATTTT.

This clone was found a few times. The rearrangement uses TRBV30 and TRBJ1-1; D perhaps matches TRBD1 (6 bases). From germline, CDR1 is GTSNPN and CDR2 SVGIG (reference sequence). The CDR3 runs 14 residues. Trimming stripped 3 bases from V and 0 bases from J, with 11 bases between. This CDR3 is CAWRVGAMNTEAFF. CDR3 nucleotide sequence: TGTGCCTGGAGAGTGGGGGCAATGAACACTGAAGCTTTCTTT. The full variable domain, its missing parts supplied by reference TRBV30 and TRBJ1-1, is SQTIHQWPATLVQPVGSPLSLECTVEGTSNPNLYWYRQAAGRGLQLLFYSVGIGQISSEVPQNLSASRPQDRQFILSSKKLLLSDSGFYLCAWRVGAMNTEAFFGQGTRLTVV.

The table lists this clone with a few counts. The DNA for the CDR3 is TGTGCCAGCAGCTTATCCCTACTAGCGGGAGCCTACAATGAGCAGTTCTTC. Amino acids: CASSLSLLAGAYNEQFF. The chain joins TRBV7-2 to TRBJ2-1; 11 bases agree with TRBD2. This CDR3 spans 17 amino acids. CDR1 and CDR2 from the germline V gene are SGHTA and FQGNSA. V trimming: 2 bases; J trimming: 2 bases; junction bases outside the gene matches: 5.

This chain uses TRBV5-6 with TRBJ2-7; TRBD2 matches 7 bases. This CDR3 has 13 amino acids. J gave up 6 bases and V 5 bases, and 8 bases lay outside the gene matches. CDR1 and CDR2 from the germline V gene are SGHDT and YYEEEE. In DNA, the CDR3 is TGTGCCAGCAGATTCGGACTAGAAAGCGAGCAGTACTTC. It codes for CASRFGLESEQYF.

V usage is TRBV4-3 and J usage is TRBJ2-7; D is possibly TRBD1 (5 bases). The CDR3 loop spans 14 amino acids. Germline CDR1 is LGHNA and CDR2 is YSLEER. Deletions cut 0 bases from V and 6 bases from J, with 12 bases between. The CDR3 region has the DNA TGCGCCAGCAGCCAAGATAGACAGTTCGGCGAGCAGTACTTC. Translation gives CASSQDRQFGEQYF.